Given below is one T cell receptor (beta chain) in context. In the original analysis: The assay estimated nucleated cells by amplifying reference gene primers. Assay: immunoSEQ multiplex PCR; the TCRdb copy retains only in-frame clones and omits some. For V, J and clone size, that table is used; D and trimming come from the DNA. The data show 250,000 to 300,000 clones, with 80% to 85% seen just once and about 3.2% held by the top ten. These data are taken from a study of blood T cell repertoires in COVID-19. Background on the study: COVID-19 samples, acute and convalescent, were from the United States, Italy and Spain. T cells, B-cell-depleted T cells, or PBMCs supplied cDNA or gDNA.

CDR1 and CDR2 from the germline V gene are LNHDA and SQIVND (reference sequence). This CDR3 is built from 15 residues. Unmatched junction bases numbered 8, after V lost 7 bases and J lost 4 bases. This clonotype was sampled from an older woman with active or convalescent COVID-19. The chain is built from TRBV19 and TRBJ1-3; 9 bases fit TRBD1. The sample was peripheral blood. The CDR3 loop is CASTWDREYGNTIYF. Written as DNA, the CDR3 is TGTGCCAGTACCTGGGACAGGGAATACGGAAACACCATATATTTT.